These 16 T cell receptor beta chains share one sample of origin, sequenced in a study of T cell repertoires in cytomegalovirus infection. TCRdb re-analysed the reads in MiXCR, keeping a single row per CDR3 protein. The sample lists roughly 180,000 distinct CDR3 sequences; roughly 20% were seen once. What these receptors recognize is not known. Sequencing used CD8+ T cells from cultured PBMCs, obtained from culture after CMV antigen stimulation. Receptors originate from a human donor in good health (CMV status not recorded). Some clones in this sample may be carry-over from other donors' samples.

V is TRBV2 and J is TRBJ2-3; TRBD2 matches at 8 bases. V shed 7 bases and J 4 bases; nucleotides not matched to a gene: 7. This CDR3 has 14 amino acids. CDR1 and CDR2 from the germline V gene are SNHLY and FYNNEI. CDR3 sequence (DNA): TGTGCCAGCATCCCGGGACTAGGCGCAGATACGCAGTATTTT. Residues: CASIPGLGADTQYF.

This clonotype was recorded many times. The chain carries TRBV7-9 and TRBJ2-7; tentatively, D is TRBD2 (6 bases). V lost 5 bases and J 7 bases, leaving 12 bases between the germline ends. This CDR3 is 12 amino acids long. Germline CDR1 SEHNR, CDR2 FQNEAQ (reference sequence). CDR3 amino acids: CASSAGGVEQYF. For the CDR3, the DNA is TGTGCCAGCAGCGCCGGAGGGGTTGAGCAGTACTTC.

This clonotype was recorded many times. The CDR3 nucleotides are TGTGCCAGCAGTGACAGGGTGAACACCGGGGAGCTGTTTTTT. Amino acids: CASSDRVNTGELFF. This chain uses TRBV6-4 with TRBJ2-2; D is unclear. This CDR3 region has 14 residues. V lost 2 bases and J lost 1, with 5 bases in between. Germline V gene data show CDR1 as MRHNA and CDR2 as SNTAGT.

The chain joins TRBV9 to TRBJ1-6; 7 bases line up with TRBD1. Germline V gene lookup returns CDR1 SGDLS and CDR2 YYNGEE. The length of the CDR3 is 16 residues. Losses at the gene ends were 4 bases for V and 4 bases for J; bases not matched to a gene: 8. In DNA, the CDR3 is TGTGCCAGCAGCACGAGACGGGACAGTTATAATTCACCCCTCCACTTT. It yields the protein CASSTRRDSYNSPLHF.

This chain connects TRBV11-2 to TRBJ2-7; 10 nucleotides line up with TRBD2. There are 18 residues in the CDR3. Germline loops: CDR1 SGHAT, CDR2 FQNNGV. V shed 0 bases and J 6 bases; nucleotides not matched to a gene: 14. CDR3 residues: CASSLESLGLAVLVEQYF. Written as DNA, the CDR3 is TGTGCCAGCAGCTTAGAATCACTAGGACTAGCGGTATTGGTCGAGCAGTACTTC.

The table lists this clonotype with many counts. The CDR3 loop is CASSPGQGDEKLFF. The CDR3, as DNA: TGTGCCAGCAGTCCGGGACAGGGAGATGAAAAACTGTTTTTT. The chain links TRBV6-1 to TRBJ1-4, with 9 bases matching TRBD1. V shed 5 bases, J shed 6 bases, and the junction held 4 bases outside the gene matches. The length of the CDR3 is 14 residues. CDR1 and CDR2 from the germline V gene are MNHNS and SASEGT.

The chain joins TRBV15 to TRBJ1-1; a possible D gene is TRBD1 (5 bases). The germline V gene has CDR1 LNHNV and CDR2 YYDKDF (reference sequence). V lost 0 bases to trimming and J lost 6 bases, with 11 bases between them. The CDR3 loop spans 14 amino acids. This CDR3 reads CATSRDPGNPEAFF. Written as DNA, the CDR3 is TGTGCCACCAGCAGAGATCCAGGGAATCCTGAAGCTTTCTTT.

This clonotype occurred a few times. The chain uses TRBV7-2 and TRBJ2-1; D possibly corresponds to TRBD1 (6 bases). CDR3 length: 18 amino acids. The V gene's germline CDR1 is SGHTA and CDR2 FQGNSA. Trimming took off 1 base at V and 0 bases at J, with 16 bases between the two ends. The CDR3 nucleotides read TGTGCCAGCAGCTTAGGGGGGCCAGACTATCTCTCCTACAATGAGCAGTTCTTC. Protein sequence: CASSLGGPDYLSYNEQFF.

The chain recombines TRBV11-1 with TRBJ1-1; D remains unclear. This CDR3 has 15 residues. CDR1 is SGHAT and CDR2 is FQDESV in the germline V gene (reference sequence). The germline V and J ends were trimmed by 1 base and 1 base, with 10 bases remaining between them. The CDR3 DNA follows: TGTGCCAGCAGCTTAGGGCCGGTTACGAACACTGAAGCTTTCTTT. Translated, it gives CASSLGPVTNTEAFF.

The sample holds a few counts of this clonotype. The V call is TRBV7-6, the J call TRBJ1-1; tentative D call: TRBD1 (6 bases). Trimming cost V 5 bases and J 11 bases, with 12 bases left between them. The CDR3 covers 11 residues. The germline CDR1 and CDR2 sequences are SGHVS and FNYEAQ. CDR3 loop: CASSLGGPAFF. DNA for the CDR3: TGTGCCAGCAGCCTTGGGGGGCCGGCTTTCTTT.

The chain uses TRBV29-1 and TRBJ2-1; TRBD2 matches 13 bases. The germline gives CDR1 SQVTM, CDR2 ANQGSEA. The CDR3 contains 15 residues. With 6 bases clipped from V and 5 bases from J, the junction kept 7 bases outside the gene matches. The CDR3 is CSVHGGLAGHNEQFF. DNA of the CDR3: TGCAGCGTCCATGGGGGACTAGCGGGGCACAATGAGCAGTTCTTC.

Note on this clonotype: The junction and the germline gene differ at one end; a read error may be behind it. The chain is built from TRBV7-9 and TRBJ1-5, with 8 bases aligning to TRBD1. The length of the CDR3 is 14 residues. Germline V gene sequence: CDR1 SEHNR, CDR2 FQNEAQ (reference sequence). The CDR3 DNA reads TGTGCCAGCAGCTCCGCAGGGGGCAAGCAGCCCCAGCATTTT. This sequence encodes CASSSAGGKQPQHF.

The rearrangement uses TRBV7-8 and TRBJ1-5, with D tentatively TRBD1 (5 bases). V was shortened by 4 bases and J by 3 bases, with 10 bases between the two germline ends. There are 14 residues in the CDR3. The germline gives CDR1 SGHVS, CDR2 FQNEAQ. CDR3 protein: CASSWDANNQPQHF. The CDR3 DNA reads as TGTGCCAGCAGCTGGGACGCCAACAATCAGCCCCAGCATTTT.

There are a few counts of this clonotype. The junction departs from germline at one end; a sequencing error may be responsible. This chain uses TRBV6-5 with TRBJ2-5; D is undetermined. From germline, CDR1 is MNHEY and CDR2 SVGAGI. The CDR3 has 12 residues. The CDR3 sequence: CASSYNHETQYF. The CDR3 region has the DNA TGTGCCAGCAGTTACAACCATGAGACCCAGTACTTC.

This clonotype has only a few counts. The chain employs TRBV12-3 or TRBV12-4 and TRBJ2-6, with D uncertain. V was cut by 7 bases and J by 5 bases, with 9 bases left in between. CDR3 size: 13 residues. This chain's CDR3 is CASTPIWANVLTF. The CDR3 nucleotides are TGTGCCAGCACCCCGATCTGGGCCAACGTCCTGACTTTC.

The gene calls are TRBV7-8 and TRBJ2-7; 11 bases are a match to TRBD2. V trimming: 5 bases; J trimming: 3 bases; junction bases outside the gene matches: 6. The length of the CDR3 is 15 residues. CDR1 and CDR2 from the germline V gene are SGHVS and FQNEAQ. CDR3 sequence reads: CASSPRLAGSYEQYF. The CDR3 nucleotides read TGTGCCAGCAGCCCAAGACTAGCGGGGAGCTACGAGCAGTACTTC.